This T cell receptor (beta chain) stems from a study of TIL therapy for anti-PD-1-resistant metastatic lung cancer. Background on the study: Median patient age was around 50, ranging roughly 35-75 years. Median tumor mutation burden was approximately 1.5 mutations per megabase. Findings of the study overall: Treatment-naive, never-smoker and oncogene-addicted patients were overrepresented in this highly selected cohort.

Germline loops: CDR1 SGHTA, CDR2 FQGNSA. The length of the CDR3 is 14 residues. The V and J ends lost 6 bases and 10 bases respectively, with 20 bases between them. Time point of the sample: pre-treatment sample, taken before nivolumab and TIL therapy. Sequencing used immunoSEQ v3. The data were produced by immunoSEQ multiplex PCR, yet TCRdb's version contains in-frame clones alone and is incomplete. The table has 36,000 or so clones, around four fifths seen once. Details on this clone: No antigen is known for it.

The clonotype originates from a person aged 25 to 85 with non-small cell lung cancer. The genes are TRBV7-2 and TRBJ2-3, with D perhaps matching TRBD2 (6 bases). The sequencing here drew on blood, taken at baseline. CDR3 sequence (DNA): TGTGCCAGCAGTGAAGTCGCCCGAGGAGGGGCGCAGTATTTT. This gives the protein CASSEVARGGAQYF.